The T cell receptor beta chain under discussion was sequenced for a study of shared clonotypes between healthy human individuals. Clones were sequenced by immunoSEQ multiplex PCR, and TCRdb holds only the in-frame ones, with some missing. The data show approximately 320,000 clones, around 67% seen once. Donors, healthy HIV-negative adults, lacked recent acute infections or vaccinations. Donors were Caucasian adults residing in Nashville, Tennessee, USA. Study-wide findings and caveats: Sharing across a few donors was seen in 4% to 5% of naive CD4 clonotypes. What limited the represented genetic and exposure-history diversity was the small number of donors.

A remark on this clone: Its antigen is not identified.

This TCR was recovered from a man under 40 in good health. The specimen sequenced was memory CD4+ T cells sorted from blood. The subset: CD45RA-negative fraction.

The chain's CDR3 is CASSNGAGELFF. CDR3 bases: TGTGCCAGTAGTAATGGAGCCGGGGAGCTGTTTTTT. The chain recombines TRBV19 with TRBJ2-2; D unclear. This CDR3 spans 12 amino acids. V was pared by 4 bases and J by 6 bases, with 6 bases between. Germline lookup yields CDR1 LNHDA and CDR2 SQIVND (reference sequence).